This TCR beta chain comes out of a study of blood T cell repertoires in COVID-19. Study background: There were acute and convalescent COVID-19 samples, and they came from the United States, Italy and Spain. Sample material is recorded as cDNA or gDNA derived from T cells, B-cell-depleted T cells, or PBMCs.

The junction had 8 bases not matched to a gene; V was cut back by 4 bases and J by 5 bases. The germline V gene has CDR1 SQVTM and CDR2 ANQGSEA. The CDR3 is made up of 14 amino acids. Symptom resolution, clearance, or two negative PCRs marked the recovered donors of Cohort 3. Original handling: Cell counts per sample came from amplifying reference gene primers. Assay: immunoSEQ multiplex PCR; the TCRdb copy retains only in-frame clones and omits some. That table supplies the V and J calls and clone size; D and trimming were determined from the DNA. The table has 150,000 or so clones, roughly 84% seen once.

The sequence was obtained from a woman aged 45-65 years who had recovered from COVID-19. The chain carries TRBV29-1 and TRBJ2-1; TRBD2 matches at 7 bases. Source material: PBMCs or T cells enriched from blood (not recorded which). The CDR3 region has the DNA TGCAGCGTTGGTCGCGGGGGAACGAACAATGAGCAGTTCTTC. It yields the protein CSVGRGGTNNEQFF.